The clone carrying this TCR beta chain showed up just once. These data belong to a study of molecular identifiers for immune sequencing clone quantification. About the research overall: Replicates involved a five-way split of RNA from around 20,000 or 100,000 naive CD8 cells, with sequencing of four.

In germline, CDR1 is LNHDA, CDR2 SQIVND (reference sequence). The CDR3 runs to 11 residues. Bulk TCR libraries used previously described methods and listed TCR primers. From the PCR reads, TCRdb called clonotypes with MiXCR, one entry per CDR3 protein. Of 80,000 to 100,000 distinct CDR3 sequences listed, roughly 24% are singletons. Libraries for naive CD8 T cells, which were made from roughly 18,000 to 920,000 sorted cells, drew on 10%, 30% or 50% of the RNA. The authors gated naive CD8 T cells as CD8+CD4-CCR7+CD45RA+ for sorting. The chain combines TRBV19 with TRBJ1-4; D ambiguous. The sample consisted of naive CD8+ T cells from blood, with Jurkat cell RNA spiked in. Specified subset: FACS-sorted CD8+CD4-CCR7+CD45RA+ naive T cells. The clonotype was recovered from a human donor in good health. Some libraries in this study had Jurkat cell RNA spiked in. CDR3: CDAAGDEKLFF. The DNA of the CDR3 is TGTGATGCCGCAGGTGATGAAAAACTGTTTTTT.